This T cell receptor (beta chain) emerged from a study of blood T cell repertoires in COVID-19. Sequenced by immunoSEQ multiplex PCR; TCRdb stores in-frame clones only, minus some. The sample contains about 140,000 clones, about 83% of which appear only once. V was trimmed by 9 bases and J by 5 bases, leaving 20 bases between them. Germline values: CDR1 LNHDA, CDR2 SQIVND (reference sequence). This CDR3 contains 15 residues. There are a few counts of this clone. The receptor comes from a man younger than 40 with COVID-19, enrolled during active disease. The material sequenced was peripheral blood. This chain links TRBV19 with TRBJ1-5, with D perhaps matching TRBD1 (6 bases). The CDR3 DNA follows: TGTGCCAGCCACTGGTGGGGACATACTGATCAGCCCCAGCATTTT. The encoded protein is CASHWWGHTDQPQHF.